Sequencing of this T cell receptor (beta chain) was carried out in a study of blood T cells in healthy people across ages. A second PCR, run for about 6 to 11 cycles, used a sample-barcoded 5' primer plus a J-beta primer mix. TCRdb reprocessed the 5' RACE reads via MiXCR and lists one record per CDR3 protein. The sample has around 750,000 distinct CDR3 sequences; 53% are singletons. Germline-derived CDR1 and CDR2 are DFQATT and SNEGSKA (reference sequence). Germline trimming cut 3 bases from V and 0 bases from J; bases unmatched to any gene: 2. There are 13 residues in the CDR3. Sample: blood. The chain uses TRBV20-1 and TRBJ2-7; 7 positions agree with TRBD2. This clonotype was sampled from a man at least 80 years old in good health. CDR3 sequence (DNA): TGCAGTGCTAGCCTAGCGGCCTCCTACGAGCAGTACTTC. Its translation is CSASLAASYEQYF.